This T cell receptor beta chain was identified during a study of CD4 T cells in relation to SARS-CoV-2 and coronaviruses. Study context: PBMCs were cultured with antigen for approximately nine days before TCR beta sequencing. Convalescent patients were eight or nine males and a few females; two were Hispanic.

With respect to this clone: Its antigen remains unidentified.

The protocol was immunoSEQ multiplex PCR, while the TCRdb copy is restricted to in-frame clones and leaves out a portion. Found here are some 32,000 clones, roughly four fifths of them singletons; the top ten hold roughly 3.2%. This CDR3 has 15 residues. V lost 1 base and J lost 8; bases outside the gene matches: 4. The germline CDR1 and CDR2 sequences are MNHEY and SMNVEV (reference sequence). Sequenced sample: memory CD4+ T cells from PBMCs, cultured in vitro. The source of this sequence is an adult with COVID-19. V is TRBV27 and J is TRBJ1-6, with 8 bases fitting TRBD1. The CDR3 DNA is TGTGCCAGCAGTTTATACAGGGGGAAGGATTCACCCCTCCACTTT. This encodes CASSLYRGKDSPLHF.